These 17 T cell receptor beta chains share one sample of origin, sequenced in a study of T cell repertoires in cytomegalovirus infection. TCRdb re-derived calls from the reads in MiXCR, one entry per CDR3 protein. The sample shows tens of thousands of distinct CDR3 sequences, under 4.5% of them seen only once. The sample was PBMCs. All receptors come from a human donor in good health (CMV status not recorded). Some clones in this sample may be carry-over from other donors' samples.

This clonotype was counted ten times or more. The V gene is TRBV7-2, the J gene TRBJ2-1; tentative D call: TRBD1 (5 bases). The germline V and J ends were trimmed by 7 bases and 7 bases, with 20 bases remaining between them. There are 15 residues in the CDR3. Per germline, CDR1 SGHTA and CDR2 FQGNSA. The CDR3 loop reads CASTNKQGIGNEQFF. The DNA for the CDR3 is TGTGCCAGCACCAACAAGCAGGGCATCGGGAATGAGCAGTTCTTC. The full variable domain, rest sourced from reference TRBV7-2 and TRBJ2-1, is GAGVSQSPSNKVTEKGKDVELRCDPISGHTALYWYRQSLGQGLEFLIYFQGNSAPDKSGLPSDRFSAERTGGSVSTLTIQRTQQEDSAVYLCASTNKQGIGNEQFFGPGTRLTVL.

There are many counts of this clonotype. The chain joins TRBV7-9 to TRBJ1-5; no clear D. The V end was cut by 4 bases, the J end by 3 bases, with 4 bases between. The CDR3 runs 12 residues. The germline V gene has CDR1 SEHNR and CDR2 FQNEAQ (reference sequence). The CDR3 DNA is TGTGCCAGCAGCTCCTACAATCAGCCCCAGCATTTT. It is translated as CASSSYNQPQHF.

This clonotype was seen repeatedly, ten times or more. This chain links TRBV28 with TRBJ1-5; D gene unclear. Per the germline V gene, CDR1 is MDHEN and CDR2 is SYDVKM. V lost 3 bases, J lost 4 bases, and 4 bases lay in between. The CDR3 runs 12 residues. As DNA, the CDR3 is TGTGCCAGCAGTTTGTGGAATCAGCCCCAGCATTTT. Translated, it gives CASSLWNQPQHF.

This clonotype was seen at least ten times. CDR3 in amino acids: CASSGTGASGANVLTF. The CDR3 DNA follows: TGTGCCAGCTCCGGGACAGGGGCCTCTGGGGCCAACGTCCTGACTTTC. This chain uses TRBV28 with TRBJ2-6; 10 bases are shared with TRBD1. Per the germline V gene, CDR1 is MDHEN and CDR2 is SYDVKM. The CDR3 length is 16 residues. J lost 0 bases, V lost 8 bases, and 4 bases had no gene match.

Note on this clonotype: A read error may be the cause here, since a much bigger clone is one base away. The CDR3 carries no conserved terminal phenylalanine or tryptophan, so it likely arises from a read error. The J gene is TRBJ2-1, the V gene TRBV7-8; 8 bases map to TRBD2. CDR3 size: 15 residues. Trimming at V came to 4 bases and at J to 2 bases, leaving 4 bases not matched to a gene. Germline CDR1 is SGHVS and CDR2 is FQNEAQ. CDR3 sequence (DNA): TGTGCCAGCAGCTCGGGGGGGCCCGCCTACAATGAGCAGTTCTCC. Translated, it gives CASSSGGPAYNEQFS.

The sample holds many counts of this clonotype. V and J are TRBV6-1 and TRBJ2-7; perhaps TRBD1 as D (6 bases). Germline V gene data show CDR1 as MNHNS and CDR2 as SASEGT. The CDR3 length is 14 residues. The V end was cut by 5 bases, the J end by 7 bases, with 18 bases between. The CDR3 region has the DNA TGTGCCAGCAGTCCAAGACAGGTATCCGTGGAGCAGTACTTC. Protein sequence: CASSPRQVSVEQYF.

This clonotype was picked up many times. V gene TRBV2 combines with J gene TRBJ2-2, with D possibly matching TRBD1 (5 bases). The CDR3 is made up of 11 amino acids. Germline assignment: CDR1 SNHLY and CDR2 FYNNEI. V dropped 7 bases and J dropped 8 bases, with 8 bases sitting between them. The DNA of the CDR3 is TGTGCCAGCACAGGGCTGGGGGAGCTGTTTTTT. This gives the protein CASTGLGELFF.

This clonotype was recorded at least ten times. V and J are TRBV5-1 and TRBJ2-7; TRBD1 might be the D (5 bases). The CDR3 consists of 14 residues. Per the germline V gene, CDR1 is SGHRS and CDR2 is YFSETQ. The ends were cut back, 4 bases at V and 3 bases at J, with 14 bases in the middle. The CDR3 DNA reads TGCGCCAGCAGCGAATCATCAGGGCGCTACGAGCAGTACTTC. Translated, it gives CASSESSGRYEQYF.

This clonotype has a count of ten or more. The rearrangement joins TRBV28 to TRBJ1-4; 9 positions match TRBD1. This CDR3 spans 12 amino acids. CDR1 is MDHEN, CDR2 SYDVKM, per germline. J lost 11 bases, V lost 10 bases, and 8 bases had no gene match. Here the CDR3 DNA reads TGTGCCACAGGACAGGGGAAGAGGAAACTGTTTTTT. Residues: CATGQGKRKLFF.

The sample holds many counts of this clonotype. This rearrangement joins TRBV7-2 to TRBJ2-3; D is possibly TRBD1 or TRBD2 (5 bases each). CDR1 and CDR2 (germline): SGHTA, FQGNSA. The V end was cut by 1 base, the J end by 1 base, with 12 bases between. The CDR3 is 16 residues long. CDR3 residues: CASSLGGLWGTDTQYF. The CDR3, as DNA: TGTGCCAGCAGCTTAGGGGGGTTGTGGGGCACAGATACGCAGTATTTT.

This clonotype occurred many times. This chain links TRBV4-1 with TRBJ1-3, with D perhaps matching TRBD1 (6 bases). CDR1 is MGHRA and CDR2 is YSYEKL in the germline V gene. Trimming cost V 4 bases and J 2 bases, with 15 bases left between them. The CDR3 contains 16 residues. The CDR3: CASSPPPGATGNTIYF. The CDR3 DNA sequence: TGCGCCAGCAGCCCCCCCCCAGGGGCGACTGGAAACACCATATATTTT.

This clonotype occurred many times. The gene calls are TRBV7-6 and TRBJ2-5; D perhaps matches TRBD2 (5 bases). V dropped 7 bases and J dropped 5 bases, with 11 bases sitting between them. The CDR3 is 12 residues long. Germline lookup yields CDR1 SGHVS and CDR2 FNYEAQ. CDR3 sequence: CASTHGKETQYF. CDR3 nucleotide sequence: TGTGCCAGCACCCACGGGAAGGAGACCCAGTACTTC.

This clonotype has at least ten counts. The CDR3 is CASRKTATYEQYF. CDR3 in DNA: TGTGCCAGCAGGAAGACAGCTACCTACGAGCAGTACTTC. The V call is TRBV6-2 or TRBV6-3, the J call TRBJ2-7; weak D call: TRBD1 (5 bases). CDR1 is MNHEY and CDR2 is SVGEGT in the germline V gene. The CDR3 runs to 13 residues. Trimming removed 6 bases from V and 2 bases from J, with 11 bases in between.

This clonotype has ten or more counts. This chain connects TRBV6-1 to TRBJ2-3; unclear D gene. The germline gives CDR1 MNHNS, CDR2 SASEGT. V was trimmed by 4 bases and J by 6 bases, leaving 8 bases between them. This CDR3 contains 12 residues. CDR3 sequence: CASSGNHDTQYF. CDR3 sequence (DNA): TGTGCCAGCAGTGGAAACCACGATACGCAGTATTTT.

This clonotype was observed at least ten times. V gene TRBV7-2 combines with J gene TRBJ2-5; TRBD2 aligns across 11 bases. With V trimmed by 6 bases and J by 4 bases, 4 bases remained unmatched. CDR3 size: 14 residues. CDR1 is SGHTA, CDR2 FQGNSA, per germline. Written as DNA, the CDR3 is TGTGCCAGCAGGCTAGCGGGGGGACGAGAGACCCAGTACTTC. Translation gives CASRLAGGRETQYF.

This clonotype was seen at least ten times. This sequence joins TRBV5-1 and TRBJ1-1; D gene unclear. The CDR3 covers 13 residues. The V end lost 4 bases, the J end lost 0 bases, and 7 bases lay between the germline ends. The germline gives CDR1 SGHRS, CDR2 YFSETQ. CDR3 sequence reads: CASSQIMNTEAFF. The CDR3 coding sequence is TGCGCCAGCAGCCAGATAATGAACACTGAAGCTTTCTTT.

This clonotype was found many times. The CDR3 region is CASSLDSPTGTHSYEQYF. The CDR3 coding sequence is TGCGCCAGCAGCTTGGACTCTCCTACAGGGACCCACTCCTACGAGCAGTACTTC. The rearrangement joins TRBV5-1 to TRBJ2-7; maybe TRBD1 (6 bases). Germline CDR1 and CDR2: SGHRS and YFSETQ. Trimming took off 0 bases at V and 0 bases at J, with 19 bases between the two ends. There are 18 residues in the CDR3. The complete variable domain, with remaining parts taken from reference TRBV5-1 and TRBJ2-7, reads KAGVTQTPRYLIKTRGQQVTLSCSPISGHRSVSWYQQTPGQGLQFLFEYFSETQRNKGNFPGRFSGRQFSNSRSEMNVSTLELGDSALYLCASSLDSPTGTHSYEQYFGPGTRLTVT.